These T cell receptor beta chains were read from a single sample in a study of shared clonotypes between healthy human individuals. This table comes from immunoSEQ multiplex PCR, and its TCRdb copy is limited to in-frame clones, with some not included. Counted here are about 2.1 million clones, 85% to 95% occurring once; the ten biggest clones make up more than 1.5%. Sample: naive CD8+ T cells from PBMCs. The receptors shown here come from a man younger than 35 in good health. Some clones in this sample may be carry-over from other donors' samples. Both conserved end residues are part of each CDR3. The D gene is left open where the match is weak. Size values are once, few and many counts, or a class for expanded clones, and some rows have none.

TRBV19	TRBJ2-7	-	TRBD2	CASSYGTSGRIYEQYF	TGTGCCAGTAGTTACGGGACTAGCGGGAGGATCTACGAGCAGTACTTC
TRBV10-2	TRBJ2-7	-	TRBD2	CASSGLAGDLYEQYF	TGCGCCAGCAGTGGACTAGCGGGAGATCTATACGAGCAGTACTTC
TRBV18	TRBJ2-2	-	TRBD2	CASSPPGLAGVPGELFF	TGTGCCAGCTCGCCGCCGGGACTAGCGGGAGTTCCCGGGGAGCTGTTTTTT
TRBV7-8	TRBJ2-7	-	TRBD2	CASSLAASGNSYEQYF	TGTGCCAGCAGCTTAGCGGCTAGCGGGAACTCCTACGAGCAGTACTTC
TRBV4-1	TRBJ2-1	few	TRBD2	CASSHRRGLAVNEQFF	TGCGCCAGCAGCCACCGCCGTGGACTAGCGGTAAATGAGCAGTTCTTC
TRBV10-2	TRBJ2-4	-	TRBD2	CASIGLAGGIQYF	TGCGCCAGCATTGGACTAGCGGGAGGCATTCAGTACTTC
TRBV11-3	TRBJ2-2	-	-	CASSLQGEGNTGELFF	TGTGCCAGCAGCCTGCAGGGTGAGGGTAACACCGGGGAGCTGTTTTTT
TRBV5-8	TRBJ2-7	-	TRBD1	CASTSDRRIYEQYF	TGTGCCAGCACCTCGGACAGGAGAATCTACGAGCAGTACTTC
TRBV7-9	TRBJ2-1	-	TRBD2	CASSLVLAPYNEQFF	TGTGCCAGCAGCTTAGTACTAGCGCCCTACAATGAGCAGTTCTTC
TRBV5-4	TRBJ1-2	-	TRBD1	CASSSRALTGDTLGYGYTF	TGTGCCAGCAGCTCCCGCGCCCTGACAGGGGATACCCTTGGATATGGCTACACCTTC
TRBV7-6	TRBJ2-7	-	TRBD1	CASSPGQGAGTYEQYF	TGTGCCAGCAGCCCAGGACAGGGGGCAGGAACCTACGAGCAGTACTTC
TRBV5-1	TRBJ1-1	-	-	CASSFFQGWSTEAFF	TGCGCCAGCAGCTTTTTCCAGGGATGGAGCACTGAAGCTTTCTTT
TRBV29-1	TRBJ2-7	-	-	CSVEGPAGQYF	TGCAGCGTTGAGGGACCCGCCGGGCAGTACTTC
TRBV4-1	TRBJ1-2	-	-	CASSQDSRTNYGYTF	TGCGCCAGCAGCCAAGATTCCAGGACTAACTATGGCTACACCTTC
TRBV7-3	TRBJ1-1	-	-	CASSKVRGSSTEAFF	TGTGCCAGCAGCAAAGTGAGGGGTTCGAGCACTGAAGCTTTCTTT
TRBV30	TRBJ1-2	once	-	CAWSPNLREWPDF	TGTGCCTGGAGTCCTAACCTCAGGGAGTGGCCGGATTTC
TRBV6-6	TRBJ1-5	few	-	CALSELNNQPQHF	TGTGCCTTATCGGAGCTCAACAATCAGCCCCAGCATTTT
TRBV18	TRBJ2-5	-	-	CASSPPGTRSQETQYF	TGTGCCAGCTCACCACCAGGGACCAGATCCCAAGAGACCCAGTACTTC
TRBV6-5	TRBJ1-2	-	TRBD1	CASSYQGAYGYTF	TGTGCCAGCAGTTACCAGGGGGCCTATGGCTACACCTTC
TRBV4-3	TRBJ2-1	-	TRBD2	CASSQAVSREHNEQFF	TGCGCCAGCAGCCAAGCCGTCTCGCGGGAGCACAATGAGCAGTTCTTC
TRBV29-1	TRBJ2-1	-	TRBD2	CSVEEADAGTSGISYNEQFF	TGCAGCGTTGAAGAGGCCGATGCCGGGACTAGCGGTATCTCCTACAATGAGCAGTTCTTC
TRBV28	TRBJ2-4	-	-	CASSSRDGTNIQYF	TGTGCCAGCAGTTCCCGGGACGGAACAAACATTCAGTACTTC
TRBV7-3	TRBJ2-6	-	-	CASSLGGGLAGANVLTF	TGTGCCAGCAGCTTAGGAGGAGGTCTCGCTGGGGCCAACGTCCTGACTTTC
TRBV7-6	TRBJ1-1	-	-	CASSLGERAEAFF	TGTGCCAGCAGCTTAGGGGAGCGCGCTGAAGCTTTCTTT
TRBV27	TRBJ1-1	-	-	CASSPRGGYTEAFF	TGTGCCAGCAGTCCCAGGGGTGGGTACACTGAAGCTTTCTTT
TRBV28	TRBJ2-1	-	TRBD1	CASSTRQGSYNEQFF	TGTGCCAGCAGTACAAGACAGGGCTCCTACAATGAGCAGTTCTTC
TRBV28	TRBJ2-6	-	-	CASNRWSGANVLTF	TGTGCCAGCAACAGGTGGTCTGGGGCCAACGTCCTGACTTTC
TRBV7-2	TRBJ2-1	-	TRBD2	CASSPRGSGRGDEQFF	TGTGCCAGCAGCCCCCGCGGTAGCGGGAGGGGAGATGAGCAGTTCTTC
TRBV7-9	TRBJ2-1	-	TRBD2	CASSHRLAGETYNEQFF	TGTGCCAGCAGCCACCGACTAGCGGGTGAAACCTACAATGAGCAGTTCTTC
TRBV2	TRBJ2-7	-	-	CASSPPGQPYEQYF	TGTGCCAGCAGTCCACCGGGACAACCCTACGAGCAGTACTTC
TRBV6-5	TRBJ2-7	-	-	CASSPGLTYEQYF	TGTGCCAGCAGTCCGGGACTCACCTACGAGCAGTACTTC
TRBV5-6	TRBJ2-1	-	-	CASNPPERLNEQFF	TGTGCCAGCAATCCTCCGGAGCGACTCAATGAGCAGTTCTTC
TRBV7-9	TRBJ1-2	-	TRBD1	CASSLARRGLWGYTF	TGTGCCAGCAGCTTAGCGCGAAGGGGGCTATGGGGCTACACCTTC
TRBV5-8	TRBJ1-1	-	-	CASSLRRMNTEAFF	TGTGCCAGCAGCTTGCGGAGAATGAACACTGAAGCTTTCTTT
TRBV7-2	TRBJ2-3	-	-	CASSLPPDTQYF	TGTGCCAGCAGCCTACCGCCAGATACGCAGTATTTT
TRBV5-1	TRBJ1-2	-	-	CASSLMGRWNYGYTF	TGCGCCAGCAGCTTGATGGGGAGGTGGAACTATGGCTACACCTTC
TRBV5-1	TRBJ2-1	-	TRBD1	CASSSGTGFTDEQFF	TGCGCCAGCAGTTCCGGGACAGGGTTTACGGATGAGCAGTTCTTC
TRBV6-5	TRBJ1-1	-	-	CASSYMPNRVTEAFF	TGTGCCAGCAGTTACATGCCGAACAGGGTGACTGAAGCTTTCTTT
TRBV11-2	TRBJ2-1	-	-	CASSPGTANEQFF	TGTGCCAGCAGCCCCGGGACTGCTAATGAGCAGTTCTTC
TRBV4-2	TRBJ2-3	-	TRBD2	CASSDPASGGTDTQYF	TGTGCCAGCAGCGATCCCGCTAGCGGGGGCACAGATACGCAGTATTTT
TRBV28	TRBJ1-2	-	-	CATLSAGQIGDYTF	TGTGCCACCCTTTCCGCGGGACAAATCGGCGATTACACCTTC
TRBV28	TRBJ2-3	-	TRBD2	CASSLRTSGTDTQYF	TGTGCCAGCAGTTTACGGACTAGCGGGACAGATACGCAGTATTTT
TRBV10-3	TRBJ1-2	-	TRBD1	CAISASEGTEINYGYTF	TGTGCCATCAGTGCGTCAGAAGGGACAGAAATTAACTATGGCTACACCTTC
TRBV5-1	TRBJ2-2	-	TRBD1	CASSLGTGSDTGELFF	TGCGCCAGCAGCCTGGGGACAGGGAGCGACACCGGGGAGCTGTTTTTT
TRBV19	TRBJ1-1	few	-	CASSIEGNTEAFF	TGTGCCAGTAGTATCGAGGGGAACACTGAAGCTTTCTTT
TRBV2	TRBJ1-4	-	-	CASRPSVLGSNEKLFF	TGTGCCAGCAGACCAAGTGTTTTGGGGTCTAATGAAAAACTGTTTTTT
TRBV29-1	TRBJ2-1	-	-	CSVDRVTRNSNEQFF	TGCAGCGTTGACCGTGTGACTAGGAATTCAAATGAGCAGTTCTTC
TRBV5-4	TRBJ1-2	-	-	CASSLAGAGNYGYTF	TGTGCCAGCAGCTTGGCCGGGGCGGGAAACTATGGCTACACCTTC
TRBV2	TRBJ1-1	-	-	CASSGRGTEAFF	TGTGCCAGCAGTGGACGAGGGACTGAAGCTTTCTTT
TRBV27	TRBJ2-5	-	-	CASSLWAGLETQYF	TGTGCCAGCAGTTTATGGGCGGGTCTGGAGACCCAGTACTTC
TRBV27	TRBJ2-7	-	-	CASSFGGFNEQYF	TGTGCCAGCAGTTTCGGGGGTTTCAACGAGCAGTACTTC
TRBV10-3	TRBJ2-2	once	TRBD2	CAISALADTGELFF	TGTGCCATCAGTGCTCTAGCGGACACCGGGGAGCTGTTTTTT
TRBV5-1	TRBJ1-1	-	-	CASSFVTGRTEAFF	TGCGCCAGCAGCTTTGTTACAGGCCGGACTGAAGCTTTCTTT
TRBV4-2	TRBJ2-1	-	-	CASSSLGGEAHEQFF	TGTGCCAGCAGCTCCTTAGGGGGGGAGGCGCATGAGCAGTTCTTC
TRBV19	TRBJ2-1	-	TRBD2	CASSIAAGVGNEQFF	TGTGCCAGTAGTATAGCTGCGGGAGTAGGCAATGAGCAGTTCTTC
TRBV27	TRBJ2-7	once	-	CASSLERGYEQYF	TGTGCCAGCAGTTTGGAGCGCGGGTACGAGCAGTACTTC
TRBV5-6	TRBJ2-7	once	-	CASSLIGRREQYF	TGTGCCAGCAGCTTGATAGGACGACGTGAGCAGTACTTC
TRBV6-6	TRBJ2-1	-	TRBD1	CASSWGQDYNEQFF	TGTGCCAGCAGTTGGGGACAGGACTACAATGAGCAGTTCTTC
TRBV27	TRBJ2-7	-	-	CASSARDLPYEQYF	TGTGCCAGCAGTGCCCGGGACCTACCCTACGAGCAGTACTTC